This TCR beta chain was captured by sequencing in a study of blood T cell repertoires in COVID-19. Overall study context: Acute and convalescent COVID-19 samples came from the United States, Italy and Spain. In each case, the material was cDNA or gDNA derived from T cells, B-cell-depleted T cells, or PBMCs.

Under the authors' procedure: The authors estimated nucleated cell counts from reference gene primer amplification. TCRdb's copy holds only in-frame clones and misses some; the assay was immunoSEQ multiplex PCR. V and J calls and clone size are copied from that table; D and trimming were computed from the DNA. The table includes 130,000 to 150,000 clones, 80% to 90% detected once. This CDR3 has 15 residues. Germline CDR1 reads ENHRY; CDR2 reads SYGVKD. Trimming took 11 bases from V and 5 from J; bases not matched to a gene: 14. The material sequenced was peripheral blood. The genes are TRBV10-3 and TRBJ1-5; 8 nucleotides line up with TRBD1. This sequence was found in a woman in her 50s with acute or convalescent COVID-19. The CDR3 region has the DNA TGTGCCTCCCAAGGGGGACAGGCTAGGGATCAGCCCCAGCATTTT. Translating gives CASQGGQARDQPQHF.